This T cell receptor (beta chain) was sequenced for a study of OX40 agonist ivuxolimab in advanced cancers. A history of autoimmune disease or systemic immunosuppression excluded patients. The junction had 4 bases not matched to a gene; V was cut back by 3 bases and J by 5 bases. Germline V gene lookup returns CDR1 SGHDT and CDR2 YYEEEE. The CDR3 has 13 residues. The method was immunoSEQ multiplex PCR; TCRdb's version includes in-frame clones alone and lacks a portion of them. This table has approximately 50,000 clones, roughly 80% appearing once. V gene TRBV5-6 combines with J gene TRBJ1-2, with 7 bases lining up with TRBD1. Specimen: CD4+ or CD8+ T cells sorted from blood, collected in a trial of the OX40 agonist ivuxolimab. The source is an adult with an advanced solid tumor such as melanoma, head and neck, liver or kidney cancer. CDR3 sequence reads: CASSWGQKYGYTF. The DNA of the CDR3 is TGTGCCAGCAGCTGGGGACAGAAATATGGCTACACCTTC.